This T cell receptor beta chain was observed in a study of control samples from healthy donors and cancer patients. The germline CDR1 and CDR2 sequences are MGHRA and YSYEKL. The CDR3 contains 15 residues. Trimming stripped 0 bases from V and 8 bases from J, with 14 bases between. Assay used: immunoSEQ multiplex PCR; TCRdb lists only in-frame clones, some missing. Of approximately 150,000 clones in the sample, approximately 86% are singletons; the top ten hold around 1.6%. This clone was picked up a small number of times. This TCR came from a man between 18 and 29 years old in good health. Sequenced sample: blood. This chain links TRBV4-1 with TRBJ1-5, with D unresolved. Written as DNA, the CDR3 is TGCGCCAGCAGCCAAGATTCCCTTACTGTGGAGCCCCAGCATTTT. Protein: CASSQDSLTVEPQHF.